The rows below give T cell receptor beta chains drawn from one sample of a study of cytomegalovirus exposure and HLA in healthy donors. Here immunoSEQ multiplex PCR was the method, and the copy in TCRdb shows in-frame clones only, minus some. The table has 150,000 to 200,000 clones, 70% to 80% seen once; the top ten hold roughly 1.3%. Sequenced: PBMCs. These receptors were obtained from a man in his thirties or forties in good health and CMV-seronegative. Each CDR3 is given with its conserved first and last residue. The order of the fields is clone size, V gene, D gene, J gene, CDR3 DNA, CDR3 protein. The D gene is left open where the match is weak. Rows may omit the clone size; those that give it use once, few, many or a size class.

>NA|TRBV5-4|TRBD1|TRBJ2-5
TGTGCCAGCAGCGCAGGGGGCGCGCCGGGAGAGACCCAGTACTTC
CASSAGGAPGETQYF
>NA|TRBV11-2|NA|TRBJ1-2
TGTGCCAGCAGCTTAGAGAACGGACAGAATGGCTACACCTTC
CASSLENGQNGYTF
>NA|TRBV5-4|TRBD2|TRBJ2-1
TGTGCCAGCAGCTTGGGGGAGCGGGGTGGTGCTGAGCAGTTCTTC
CASSLGERGGAEQFF
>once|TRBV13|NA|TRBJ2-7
TGTGCCAGCAGCTTTACAGCTCCCGATTCCTACGAGCAGTACTTC
CASSFTAPDSYEQYF
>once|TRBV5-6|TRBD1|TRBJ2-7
TGTGCCAGCAGCTTTTCCGGGACAGATAGCTACGAGCAGTACTTC
CASSFSGTDSYEQYF
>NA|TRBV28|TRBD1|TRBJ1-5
TGTGCCAGCAGTTTGCCGACAGGGGGCGATCAGCCCCAGCATTTT
CASSLPTGGDQPQHF
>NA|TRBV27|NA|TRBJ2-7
TGTGCCAGCAGTTTCGGGGACACCTACGAGCAGTACTTC
CASSFGDTYEQYF
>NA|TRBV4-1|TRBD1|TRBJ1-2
TGCGCCAGCAGCCGCGGACAGGGGGAGGATGGCTACACCTTC
CASSRGQGEDGYTF
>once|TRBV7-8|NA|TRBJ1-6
TGTGCCAGCAGCTTAGTAGTCATCGGGGGTTCACCCCTCCACTTT
CASSLVVIGGSPLHF
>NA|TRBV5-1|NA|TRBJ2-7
TGCGCCAGCAGCTTGGGCGTGAGGATGACCTCCTACGAGCAGTACTTC
CASSLGVRMTSYEQYF
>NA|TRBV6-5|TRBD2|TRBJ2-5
TGTGCCAGCAGGAGCGGGGCTTTTGAGACCCAGTACTTC
CASRSGAFETQYF
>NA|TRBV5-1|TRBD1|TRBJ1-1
TGCGCCAGCAGCGCGACAGGGTATGAGAACACTGAAGCTTTCTTT
CASSATGYENTEAFF
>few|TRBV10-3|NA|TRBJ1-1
TGTGCCATCAGGGGGGGTGGGCTGAACACTGAAGCTTTCTTT
CAIRGGGLNTEAFF
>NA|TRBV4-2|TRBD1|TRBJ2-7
TGTGCCAGCAGCCAAGATCGAGCCGGGACAGGGCCCCCCGAGCAGTACTTC
CASSQDRAGTGPPEQYF